One T cell receptor (beta chain) is described in this entry. Its antigen is unknown. This sample was taken from a study of cytomegalovirus exposure and HLA in healthy donors. Study in general: The same platform used for the roughly 600 first-cohort repertoires was also used for the roughly 120 validation repertoires, as a later analysis reported. Study-level findings and limits: The study flagged about 150 TCR beta chains as cytomegalovirus-associated. Per published reports, the classifier diagnosed cytomegalovirus status with high specificity and sensitivity.

V lost 5 bases, J lost 5 bases, and 10 bases lay in between. CDR3 length equals 13 residues. CDR1 and CDR2 (germline): MNHEY, SMNVEV (reference sequence). The donors were members of the validation cohort, which comprised about 130 subjects and was separate from the first cohort of about 700 subjects. Some clones are missing from TCRdb's copy, which holds only in-frame ones; the method was immunoSEQ multiplex PCR. The table shows about 69,000 clones, with 94% occurring only once. Specimen: PBMCs. The gene calls are TRBV27 and TRBJ2-1; a possible D gene is TRBD1 (5 bases). This receptor was obtained from a woman between 18 and 29 years old in good health and CMV-seronegative. DNA of the CDR3: TGTGCCAGCAGTCTGGACATTGACAATGAGCAGTTCTTC. As protein: CASSLDIDNEQFF.